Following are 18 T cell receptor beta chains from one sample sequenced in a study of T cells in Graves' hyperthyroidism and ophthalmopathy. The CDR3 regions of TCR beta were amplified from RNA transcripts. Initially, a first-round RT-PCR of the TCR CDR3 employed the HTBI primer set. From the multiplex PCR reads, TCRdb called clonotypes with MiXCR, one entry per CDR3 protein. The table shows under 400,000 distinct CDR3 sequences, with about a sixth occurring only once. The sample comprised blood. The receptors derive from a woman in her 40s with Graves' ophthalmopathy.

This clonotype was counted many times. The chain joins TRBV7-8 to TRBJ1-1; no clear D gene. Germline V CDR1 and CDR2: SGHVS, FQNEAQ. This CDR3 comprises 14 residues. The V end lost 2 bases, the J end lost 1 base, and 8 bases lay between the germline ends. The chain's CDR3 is CASSLLRQNTEAFF. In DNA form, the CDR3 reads TGTGCCAGCAGCTTATTGAGGCAGAACACTGAAGCTTTCTTT.

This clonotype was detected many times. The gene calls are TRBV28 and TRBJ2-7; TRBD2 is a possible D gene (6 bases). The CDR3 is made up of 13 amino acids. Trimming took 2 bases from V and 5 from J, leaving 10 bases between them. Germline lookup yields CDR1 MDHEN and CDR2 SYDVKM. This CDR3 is CASSLREPHEQYF. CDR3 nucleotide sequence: TGTGCCAGCAGTTTACGGGAGCCCCACGAGCAGTACTTC.

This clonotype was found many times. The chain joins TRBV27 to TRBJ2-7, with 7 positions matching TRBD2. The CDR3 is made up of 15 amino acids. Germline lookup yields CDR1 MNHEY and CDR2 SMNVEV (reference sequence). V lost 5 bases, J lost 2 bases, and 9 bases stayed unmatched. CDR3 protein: CASSPEAGPTYEQYF. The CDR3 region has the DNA TGTGCCAGCAGTCCTGAAGCGGGACCAACCTACGAGCAGTACTTC.

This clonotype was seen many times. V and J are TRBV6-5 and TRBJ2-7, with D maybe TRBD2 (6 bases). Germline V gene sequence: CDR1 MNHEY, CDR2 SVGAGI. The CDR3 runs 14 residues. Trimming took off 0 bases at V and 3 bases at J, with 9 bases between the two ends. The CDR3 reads CASSYSGGNYEQYF. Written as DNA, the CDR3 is TGTGCCAGCAGTTACTCGGGCGGGAACTACGAGCAGTACTTC.

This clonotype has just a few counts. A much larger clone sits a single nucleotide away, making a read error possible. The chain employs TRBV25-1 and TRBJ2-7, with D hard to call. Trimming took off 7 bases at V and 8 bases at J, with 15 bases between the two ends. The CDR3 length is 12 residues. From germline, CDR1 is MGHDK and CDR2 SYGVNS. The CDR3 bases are TGTGCCAGCACCTCGTCATCGGTCAAGCAGTACTTC. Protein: CASTSSSVKQYF.

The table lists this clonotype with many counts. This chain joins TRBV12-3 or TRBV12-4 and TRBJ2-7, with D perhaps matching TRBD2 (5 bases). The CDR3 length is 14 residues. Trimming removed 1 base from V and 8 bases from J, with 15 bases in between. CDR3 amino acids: CASSLDSGGYQQYF. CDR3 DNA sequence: TGTGCCAGCAGTTTAGATTCAGGAGGTTACCAGCAGTACTTC.

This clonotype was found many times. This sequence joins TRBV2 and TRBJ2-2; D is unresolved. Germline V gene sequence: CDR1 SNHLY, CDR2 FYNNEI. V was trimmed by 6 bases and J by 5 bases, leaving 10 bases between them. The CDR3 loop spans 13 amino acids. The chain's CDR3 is CASSRKETGELFF. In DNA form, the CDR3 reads TGTGCCAGCAGCCGAAAGGAAACCGGGGAGCTGTTTTTT.

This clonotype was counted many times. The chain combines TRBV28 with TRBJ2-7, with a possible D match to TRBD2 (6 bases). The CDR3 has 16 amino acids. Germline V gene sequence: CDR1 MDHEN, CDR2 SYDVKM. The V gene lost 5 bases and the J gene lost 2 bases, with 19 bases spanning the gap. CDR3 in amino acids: CASSRTPGLQAYEQYF. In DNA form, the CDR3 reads TGTGCCAGCAGTCGAACCCCGGGACTCCAAGCCTACGAGCAGTACTTC.

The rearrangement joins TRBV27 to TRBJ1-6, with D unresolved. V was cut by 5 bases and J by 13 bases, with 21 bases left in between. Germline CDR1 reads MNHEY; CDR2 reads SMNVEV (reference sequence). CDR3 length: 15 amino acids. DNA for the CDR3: TGTGCCAGCAGTGTCGACGGTTTCTATGGGTCCCCCCTCCACTTT. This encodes CASSVDGFYGSPLHF.

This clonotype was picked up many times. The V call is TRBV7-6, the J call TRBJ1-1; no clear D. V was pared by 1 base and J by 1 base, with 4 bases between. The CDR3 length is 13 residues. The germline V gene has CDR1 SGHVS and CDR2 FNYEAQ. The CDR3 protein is CASSLEANTEAFF. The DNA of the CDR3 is TGTGCCAGCAGCTTAGAAGCGAACACTGAAGCTTTCTTT.

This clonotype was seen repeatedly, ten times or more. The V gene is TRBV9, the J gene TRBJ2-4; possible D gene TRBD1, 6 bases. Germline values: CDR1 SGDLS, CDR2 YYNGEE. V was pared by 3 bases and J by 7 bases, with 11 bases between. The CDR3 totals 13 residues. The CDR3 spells CASSDRVRNIQYF. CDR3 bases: TGTGCCAGCAGCGACAGGGTCCGGAACATTCAGTACTTC.

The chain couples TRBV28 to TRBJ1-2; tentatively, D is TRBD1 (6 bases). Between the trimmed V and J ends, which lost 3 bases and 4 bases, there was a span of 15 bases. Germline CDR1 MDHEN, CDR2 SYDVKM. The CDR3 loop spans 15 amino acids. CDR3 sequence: CASSFGGAHPYGYTF. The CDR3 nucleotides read TGTGCCAGCAGTTTCGGGGGGGCCCATCCCTATGGCTACACCTTC.

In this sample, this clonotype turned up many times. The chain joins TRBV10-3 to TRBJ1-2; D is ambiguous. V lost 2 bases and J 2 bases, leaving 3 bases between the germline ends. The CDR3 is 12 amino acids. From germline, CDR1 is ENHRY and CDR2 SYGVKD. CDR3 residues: CAISEPNYGYTF. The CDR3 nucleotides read TGTGCCATCAGTGAGCCAAACTATGGCTACACCTTC.

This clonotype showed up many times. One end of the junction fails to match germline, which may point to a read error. CDR3 nucleotides: TGTGCCAGCAGCTTAGTCCCCTACGAGCAGTACTTC. Translated, it gives CASSLVPYEQYF. J is TRBJ2-7 and V is TRBV12-3 or TRBV12-4; D gene ambiguous. The CDR3 contains 12 residues.

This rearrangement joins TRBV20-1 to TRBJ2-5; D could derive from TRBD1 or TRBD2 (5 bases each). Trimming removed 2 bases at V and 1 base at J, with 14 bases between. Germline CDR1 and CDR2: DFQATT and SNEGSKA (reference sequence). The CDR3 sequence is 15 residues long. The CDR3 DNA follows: TGCAGTGCTAGACCCTTCCGGGGCATCCAAGAGACCCAGTACTTC. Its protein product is CSARPFRGIQETQYF.

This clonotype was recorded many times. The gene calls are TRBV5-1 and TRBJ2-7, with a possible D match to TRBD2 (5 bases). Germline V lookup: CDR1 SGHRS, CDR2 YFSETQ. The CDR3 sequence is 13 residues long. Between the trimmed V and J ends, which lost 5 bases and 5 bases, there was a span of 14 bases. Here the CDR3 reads CASRHGNINEQYF. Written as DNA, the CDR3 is TGCGCCAGCAGGCACGGGAACATCAACGAGCAGTACTTC.

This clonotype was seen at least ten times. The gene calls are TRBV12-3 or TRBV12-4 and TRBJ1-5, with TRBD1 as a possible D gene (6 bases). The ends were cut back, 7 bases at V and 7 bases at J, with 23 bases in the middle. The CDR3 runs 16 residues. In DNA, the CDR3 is TGTGCCAGCACCACCTCTCGGACACGACAGGCCCAGCCCCAGCATTTT. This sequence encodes CASTTSRTRQAQPQHF.

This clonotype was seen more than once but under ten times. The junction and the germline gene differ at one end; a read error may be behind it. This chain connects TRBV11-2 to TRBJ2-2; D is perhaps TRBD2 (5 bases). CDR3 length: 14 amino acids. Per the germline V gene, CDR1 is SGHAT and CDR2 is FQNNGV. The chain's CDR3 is CASSLIGNAGELFF. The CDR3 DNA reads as TGTGCCAGCAGCTTAATCGGGAACGCCGGGGAGCTGTTTTTT.